The next 16 T cell receptor beta chains were all read from a single sample in a study of blood T cell repertoires in COVID-19 (dated by TCRdb to the early 2020s). Libraries were constructed by the immunoSEQ multiplex PCR assay. What TCRdb holds here is the immuneACCESS table cut down to in-frame rearrangements. Part of the clones is not present; checked against another copy, under half of the missing clones reflect an unresolved V gene, and the others are unexplained. The sample table shows about 350,000 clones, and about 88% are seen once. Together, the top ten hold approximately 3% of the sample. Sequencing input: PBMCs or T cells enriched from blood (not recorded which). The receptors derive from a woman aged 30 to 39 who had recovered from COVID-19.

The CDR3 sequence: CASSIPSGGINEQYF. In DNA, the CDR3 is TGTGCCAGTAGTATACCTAGCGGGGGGATCAACGAGCAGTACTTC. The chain is built from TRBV19 and TRBJ2-7; TRBD2 aligns across 11 bases. V shed 2 bases, J shed 5 bases, and the junction held 5 bases outside the gene matches. The germline V gene encodes CDR1 LNHDA and CDR2 SQIVND (reference sequence). The CDR3 runs to 15 residues.

V is TRBV9 and J is TRBJ1-1, with 7 positions matching TRBD1. From germline, CDR1 is SGDLS and CDR2 YYNGEE. Trimming at V came to 0 bases and at J to 0 bases, leaving 8 bases not matched to a gene. CDR3 size: 17 residues. CDR3 region: CASSVGLKDRMNTEAFF. CDR3 bases: TGTGCCAGCAGCGTAGGTTTAAAGGACAGGATGAACACTGAAGCTTTCTTT.

V is TRBV9 and J is TRBJ2-1; TRBD2 matches 8 bases. Trimming removed 2 bases from V and 0 bases from J; junction bases left unmatched: 13. This CDR3 comprises 19 residues. Germline V gene lookup returns CDR1 SGDLS and CDR2 YYNGEE. DNA of the CDR3: TGTGCCAGCAGCGTGGGGACTAAGCGGGGGCTCAGCTCCTACAATGAGCAGTTCTTC. Translating it yields CASSVGTKRGLSSYNEQFF.

This clone was counted once. V gene TRBV3-1 (or the pseudogene TRBV3-2) combines with J gene TRBJ2-3; 8 bases align to TRBD2. The junction had 1 base not matched to a gene; V was cut back by 2 bases and J by 0 bases. Germline values: CDR1 LGHDT, CDR2 YNNKEL (reference sequence). The CDR3 sequence is 15 residues long. CDR3 nucleotides: TGTGCCAGCAGCCAATTAGCGGGGAGCACAGATACGCAGTATTTT. Its translation: CASSQLAGSTDTQYF.

A single count supports this clone. The chain links TRBV29-1 to TRBJ1-2; possibly TRBD1 for D (6 bases). V was pared by 6 bases and J by 6 bases, with 14 bases between. The CDR3 extends over 12 amino acids. From germline, CDR1 is SQVTM and CDR2 ANQGSEA. CDR3 bases: TGCAGCGTACACGACAGGTTGAATGGCTACACCTTC. The encoded protein is CSVHDRLNGYTF.

This clone was counted only a few times. Different DNA sequences within this sample yield the same CDR3. The chain carries TRBV12-3 or TRBV12-4 and TRBJ1-1, with D hard to call. Trimming shortened V by 3 bases and J by 6 bases, and 11 bases separated the two germline ends. The CDR3 has 13 residues. CDR3 sequence reads: CASSFRGSAEAFF. CDR3 sequence (DNA): TGTGCCAGCAGTTTCCGGGGTAGTGCTGAAGCTTTCTTT.

V gene TRBV28 combines with J gene TRBJ2-7; D ambiguous. CDR3 length: 14 residues. Germline-derived CDR1 and CDR2 are MDHEN and SYDVKM. Trimming stripped 5 bases from V and 3 bases from J, with 14 bases between. The CDR3 bases are TGTGCCAGCAGTGAACTTACCGAAAACTACGAGCAGTACTTC. This sequence encodes CASSELTENYEQYF.

This chain uses TRBV2 with TRBJ2-3; the match to TRBD2 covers 12 bases. J was trimmed by 7 bases and V by 6 bases; bases with no gene match: 8. Germline CDR1 is SNHLY and CDR2 is FYNNEI. The CDR3 loop spans 15 amino acids. The DNA of the CDR3 is TGTGCCAGCAGCGCAACTAGCGGGGGGACCTATACGCAGTATTTT. Encoded protein: CASSATSGGTYTQYF. Full variable domain (remainder filled in from reference TRBV2 and TRBJ2-3): EPEVTQTPSHQVTQMGQEVILRCVPISNHLYFYWYRQILGQKVEFLVSFYNNEISEKSEIFDDQFSVERPDGSNFTLKIRSTKLEDSAMYFCASSATSGGTYTQYFGPGTRLTVL.

The gene calls are TRBV4-2 and TRBJ1-6; 9 bases align to TRBD1. The V segment lost 0 bases and the J segment 4 bases; nucleotides outside the gene matches: 4. CDR1 LGHNA and CDR2 YNFKEQ come from the germline V gene. The CDR3 covers 17 residues. CDR3 amino acids: CASSQDTGGGYNSPLHF. CDR3 in DNA: TGTGCCAGCAGCCAAGATACAGGGGGCGGATATAATTCACCCCTCCACTTT.

V gene TRBV7-2 combines with J gene TRBJ1-2, with D tentatively TRBD1 (6 bases). Between the trimmed V and J ends, which lost 4 bases and 4 bases, there was a span of 10 bases. CDR1 is SGHTA, CDR2 FQGNSA, per germline. The CDR3 has 13 amino acids. CDR3 amino acids: CASSSGAFYGYTF. The CDR3 bases are TGTGCCAGCAGCTCAGGGGCCTTCTATGGCTACACCTTC.

The V call is TRBV30, the J call TRBJ2-7, with D uncertain. The CDR3 contains 9 residues. V gave up 5 bases and J gave up 6 bases, with 5 bases separating them. The germline V gene encodes CDR1 GTSNPN and CDR2 SVGIG (reference sequence). CDR3 bases: TGTGCCTGGCACTCCGAGCAGTACTTC. It encodes CAWHSEQYF. Full variable domain (missing parts from reference TRBV30 and TRBJ2-7): SQTIHQWPATLVQPVGSPLSLECTVEGTSNPNLYWYRQAAGRGLQLLFYSVGIGQISSEVPQNLSASRPQDRQFILSSKKLLLSDSGFYLCAWHSEQYFGPGTRLTVT.

Details on this clone: A junction boundary mismatches the germline segment, possibly from a read error. The chain links TRBV7-7 to TRBJ2-7, with TRBD1 matching over 9 bases. Germline assignment: CDR1 SSHAT and CDR2 FNYEAQ (reference sequence). The CDR3 is 13 amino acids. In nucleotides, the CDR3 is TGTGCTAGCAGCTTACGGACAGGGGACGAGCAGTACTTC. Translation gives CASSLRTGDEQYF.

The rearrangement joins TRBV5-1 to TRBJ2-2; D is uncertain. V was pared by 0 bases and J by 7 bases, with 4 bases between. This CDR3 spans 12 amino acids. CDR1 SGHRS and CDR2 YFSETQ come from the germline V gene. The CDR3 is CASSLGGGELFF. The CDR3 DNA follows: TGCGCCAGCAGCTTGGGAGGCGGGGAGCTGTTTTTT.

The chain recombines TRBV9 with TRBJ2-1; 9 nucleotides match TRBD1. This CDR3 is built from 16 residues. Unmatched junction bases numbered 8, after V lost 0 bases and J lost 7 bases. Germline CDR1 and CDR2: SGDLS and YYNGEE. The CDR3: CASSVGPGQGHNEQFF. CDR3 bases: TGTGCCAGCAGCGTAGGTCCGGGACAGGGTCATAATGAGCAGTTCTTC.

The rearrangement uses TRBV21-1 and TRBJ2-1; TRBD2, the table's D call, lacks a check against the DNA. TRBV21-1 is a recognized pseudogene. This CDR3 spans 21 amino acids. CDR3 bases: TGTGCCAGCAGCTTACGTAGGGGTTTGTTAGCGGGGGGCCGTTGCCCGCATGAGCAGTTCTTC. Its translation: CASSLRRGLLAGGRCPHEQFF.

This chain uses TRBV5-5 with TRBJ2-3, with 14 bases identical to TRBD2. V lost 0 bases to trimming and J lost 1 base; unmatched junction nucleotides: 7. The CDR3 runs to 19 residues. CDR1 and CDR2 (germline): SGHKS, YYEKEE (reference sequence). The CDR3 DNA sequence: TGTGCCAGCAGCTTGGAGGGACTAGCGGGGGATGGGGGCACAGATACGCAGTATTTT. This encodes CASSLEGLAGDGGTDTQYF.